The 2 T cell receptor beta chains below were found in one sample sequenced in a study of cytomegalovirus exposure and HLA in healthy donors. Both 60 Vbeta primers and 13 Jbeta primers went into the PCR. Data came from immunoSEQ multiplex PCR; TCRdb stores just in-frame clones and leaves some out. Of 150,000 to 200,000 clones in the sample, approximately 80% were seen once. Sequencing was carried out using PBMCs. Source of these receptors: a female donor in good health and CMV-seronegative.

The chain recombines TRBV15 with TRBJ2-7; 8 positions match TRBD2. The CDR3 sequence is 13 residues long. CDR1 is LNHNV, CDR2 YYDKDF, per germline (reference sequence). The V gene end was trimmed by 7 bases and the J gene end by 2 bases; junction bases not matched to a gene: 4. Here the CDR3 reads CATTAGGTYEQYF. The CDR3 bases are TGTGCCACCACCGCGGGGGGTACCTACGAGCAGTACTTC. Full variable domain (outside the CDR3, taken from reference TRBV15 and TRBJ2-7): DAMVIQNPRYQVTQFGKPVTLSCSQTLNHNVMYWYQQKSSQAPKLLFHYYDKDFNNEADTPDNFQSRRPNTSFCFLDIRSPGLGDTAMYLCATTAGGTYEQYFGPGTRLTVT.

The chain recombines TRBV7-2 with TRBJ2-7, with D unresolved. CDR1 SGHTA and CDR2 FQGNSA come from the germline V gene. V dropped 0 bases and J dropped 3 bases, with 9 bases sitting between them. CDR3 length: 14 residues. The CDR3 protein is CASSLARQDYEQYF. The CDR3, as DNA: TGTGCCAGCAGCTTAGCTCGGCAGGACTACGAGCAGTACTTC.